This passage covers 4 T cell receptor beta chains from one sample sequenced in a study of patients and donors after allogeneic stem cell transplantation. TCRdb re-called the RT-PCR reads through MiXCR, storing one row per CDR3 protein. The sample includes 400,000 to 500,000 distinct CDR3 sequences, 16% seen only once; the top ten take less than 8.5%. The sample consisted of blood, either unsorted or a sorted T cell fraction (not recorded which). These receptor sequences come from a human donor who was either an allogeneic HSCT recipient or a stem cell or donor lymphocyte infusion donor (not recorded which). It is not recorded whose cells these are; they may come from a transplant donor.

This clonotype came up many times. V gene TRBV12-3 or TRBV12-4 combines with J gene TRBJ2-7; 9 bases map to TRBD2. The V and J ends lost 1 base and 6 bases, in that order; junction bases with no gene match: 7. This CDR3 has 15 amino acids. As DNA, the CDR3 is TGTGCCAGCAGTTTAGAAGCGGGAGGTCGGAGCGAGCAGTACTTC. The encoded protein is CASSLEAGGRSEQYF.

This clonotype was counted at least ten times. The V and J genes are TRBV6-5 and TRBJ2-1, with no clear D. Germline V gene data show CDR1 as MNHEY and CDR2 as SVGAGI. This CDR3 comprises 11 residues. V dropped 8 bases and J dropped 5 bases, with 7 bases sitting between them. The DNA of the CDR3 is TGTGCCAGCCGATTCGACAATGAGCAGTTCTTC. Protein product: CASRFDNEQFF.

The CDR3 spells CARGDGVGFYRYEQYF. DNA of the CDR3: TGTGCCAGAGGGGATGGTGTGGGTTTTTATCGCTACGAGCAGTACTTC. This chain connects TRBV5-4 to TRBJ2-7, with D possibly TRBD1 on 5 matching bases. This CDR3 has 16 amino acids. Germline CDR1 SGHNT, CDR2 YYREEE (reference sequence). V was pared by 8 bases and J by 3 bases, with 24 bases between.

This clonotype was detected a few times. The genes are TRBV11-1 and TRBJ1-1, with D possibly being TRBD1 (6 bases). The CDR3 consists of 20 residues. Trimming took off 3 bases at V and 2 bases at J, with 28 bases between the two ends. In germline, CDR1 is SGHAT, CDR2 FQDESV (reference sequence). As DNA, the CDR3 is TGTGCCAGCAGCTTTTCTAGTGGCCGGACAGCCCTCTCGGTCAACACTGAAGCTTTCTTT. It specifies CASSFSSGRTALSVNTEAFF.